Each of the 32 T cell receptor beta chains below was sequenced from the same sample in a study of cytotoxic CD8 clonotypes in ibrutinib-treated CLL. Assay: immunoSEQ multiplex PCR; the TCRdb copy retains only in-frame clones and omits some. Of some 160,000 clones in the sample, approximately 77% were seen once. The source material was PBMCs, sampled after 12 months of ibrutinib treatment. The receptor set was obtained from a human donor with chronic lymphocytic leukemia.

CDR3 coding DNA: TGTGCCTGGAGCGTGGACAGCGACGGGTGGACCCAGTACTTC. It encodes CAWSVDSDGWTQYF. The chain recombines TRBV30 with TRBJ2-5; perhaps TRBD1 as D (6 bases). From germline, CDR1 is GTSNPN and CDR2 SVGIG (reference sequence). The germline V and J ends were trimmed by 3 bases and 7 bases, with 18 bases remaining between them. The CDR3 length is 14 residues.

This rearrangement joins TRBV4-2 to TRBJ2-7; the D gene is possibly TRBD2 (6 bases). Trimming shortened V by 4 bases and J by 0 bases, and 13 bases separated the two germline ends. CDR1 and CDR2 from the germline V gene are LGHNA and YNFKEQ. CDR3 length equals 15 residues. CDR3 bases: TGTGCCAGCAGCCCCCGGGGCGGGGACTCCTACGAGCAGTACTTC. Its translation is CASSPRGGDSYEQYF.

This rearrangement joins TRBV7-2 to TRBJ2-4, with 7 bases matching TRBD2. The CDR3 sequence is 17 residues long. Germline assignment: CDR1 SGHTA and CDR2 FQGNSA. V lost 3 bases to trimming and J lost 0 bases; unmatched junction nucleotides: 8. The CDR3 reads CASSFDAGVGAKNIQYF. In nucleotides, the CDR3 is TGTGCCAGCAGCTTTGACGCGGGGGTCGGAGCCAAAAACATTCAGTACTTC.

The DNA for the CDR3 is TGTGCCAGCAGCTATGGACAGGGGGGGACCTACGAGCAGTACTTC. Protein product: CASSYGQGGTYEQYF. The chain is built from TRBV28 and TRBJ2-7, with TRBD1 matching 10 bases. Germline V gives CDR1 MDHEN, CDR2 SYDVKM. The length of the CDR3 is 15 residues. V gave up 6 bases and J gave up 2 bases; unmatched junction bases: 7. Supplemented by reference TRBV28 and TRBJ2-7, the full variable domain reads DVKVTQSSRYLVKRTGEKVFLECVQDMDHENMFWYRQDPGLGLRLIYFSYDVKMKEKGDIPEGYSVSREKKERFSLILESASTNQTSMYLCASSYGQGGTYEQYFGPGTRLTVT.

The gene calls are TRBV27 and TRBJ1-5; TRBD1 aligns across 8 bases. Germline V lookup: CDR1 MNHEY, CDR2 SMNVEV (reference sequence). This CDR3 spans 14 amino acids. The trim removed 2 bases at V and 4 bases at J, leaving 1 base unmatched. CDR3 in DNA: TGTGCCAGCAGTTTAAGGACAGGGAATCAGCCCCAGCATTTT. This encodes CASSLRTGNQPQHF.

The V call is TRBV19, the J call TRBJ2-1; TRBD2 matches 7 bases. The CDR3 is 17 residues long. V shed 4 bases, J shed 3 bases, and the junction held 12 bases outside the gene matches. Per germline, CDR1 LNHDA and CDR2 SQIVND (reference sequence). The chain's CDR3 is CASSTIFGRNSYNEQFF. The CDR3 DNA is TGTGCCAGTAGTACCATCTTCGGGAGGAATAGCTACAATGAGCAGTTCTTC.

CDR3 bases: TGTGCCAGTAGTATGCAGAAACCACCCGATACGCAGTATTTT. Its protein is CASSMQKPPDTQYF. This sequence joins TRBV19 and TRBJ2-3; no reliable D call. There are 14 residues in the CDR3. Trimming removed 3 bases from V and 6 bases from J, with 13 bases in between. Germline-derived CDR1 and CDR2 are LNHDA and SQIVND (reference sequence).

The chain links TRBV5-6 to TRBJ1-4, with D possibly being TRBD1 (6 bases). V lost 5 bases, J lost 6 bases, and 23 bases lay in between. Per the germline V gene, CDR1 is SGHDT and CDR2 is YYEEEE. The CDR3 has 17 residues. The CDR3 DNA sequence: TGTGCCAGCAGAGAACAGACAGGAACCTCCTCTGATGAAAAACTGTTTTTT. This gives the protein CASREQTGTSSDEKLFF.

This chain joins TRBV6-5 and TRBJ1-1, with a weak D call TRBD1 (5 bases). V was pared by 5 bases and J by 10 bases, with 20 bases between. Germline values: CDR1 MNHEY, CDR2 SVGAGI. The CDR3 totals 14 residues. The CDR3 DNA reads TGTGCCAGCAGTGATGGGTCGGGTGGGGCTGCAGCTTTCTTT. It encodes CASSDGSGGAAAFF.

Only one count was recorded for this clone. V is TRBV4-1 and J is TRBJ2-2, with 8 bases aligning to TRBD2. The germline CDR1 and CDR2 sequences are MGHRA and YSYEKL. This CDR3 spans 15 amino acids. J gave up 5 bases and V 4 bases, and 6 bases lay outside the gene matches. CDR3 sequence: CASSRPGGPTGELFF. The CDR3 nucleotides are TGCGCCAGCAGCCGGCCGGGAGGGCCGACCGGGGAGCTGTTTTTT.

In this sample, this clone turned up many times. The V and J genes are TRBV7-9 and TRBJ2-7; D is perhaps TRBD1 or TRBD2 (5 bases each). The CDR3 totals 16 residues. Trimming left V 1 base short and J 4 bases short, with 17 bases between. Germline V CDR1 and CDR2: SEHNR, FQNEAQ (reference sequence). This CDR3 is CASSLEHPSGQYEQYF. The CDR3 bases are TGTGCCAGCAGCTTAGAACACCCCTCGGGGCAATACGAGCAGTACTTC.

CDR3 coding DNA: TGTGCCAGCAGCTTGGGGGACAGGGGGTACCAAGAGACCCAGTACTTC. As protein: CASSLGDRGYQETQYF. V gene TRBV5-5 combines with J gene TRBJ2-5; TRBD1 agrees at 11 bases. Germline V gene data show CDR1 as SGHKS and CDR2 as YYEKEE (reference sequence). The CDR3 spans 16 residues. V lost 0 bases and J lost 0; bases outside the gene matches: 1.

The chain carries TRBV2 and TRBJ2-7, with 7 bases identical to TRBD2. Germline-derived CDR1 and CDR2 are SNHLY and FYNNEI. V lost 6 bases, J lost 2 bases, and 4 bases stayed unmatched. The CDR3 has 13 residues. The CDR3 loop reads CASSAGVPYEQYF. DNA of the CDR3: TGTGCCAGCAGCGCGGGGGTCCCCTACGAGCAGTACTTC.

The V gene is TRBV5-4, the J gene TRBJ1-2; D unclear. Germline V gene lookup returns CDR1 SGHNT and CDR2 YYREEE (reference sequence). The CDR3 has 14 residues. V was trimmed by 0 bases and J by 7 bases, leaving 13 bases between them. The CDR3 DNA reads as TGTGCCAGCAGCTTGGGGGGAGGACCGGGTGGCTACACCTTC. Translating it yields CASSLGGGPGGYTF.

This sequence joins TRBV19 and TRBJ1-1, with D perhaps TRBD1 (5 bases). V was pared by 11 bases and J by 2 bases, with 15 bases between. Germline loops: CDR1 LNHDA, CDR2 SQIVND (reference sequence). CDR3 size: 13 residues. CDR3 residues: CAVDKGPNTEAFF. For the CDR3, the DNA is TGTGCCGTGGATAAGGGGCCCAACACTGAAGCTTTCTTT.

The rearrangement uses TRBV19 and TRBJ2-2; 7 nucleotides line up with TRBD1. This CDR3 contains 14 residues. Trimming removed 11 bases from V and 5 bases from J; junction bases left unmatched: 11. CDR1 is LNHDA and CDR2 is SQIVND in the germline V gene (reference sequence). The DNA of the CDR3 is TGTGCCGCTGGGGGACAGTTGAAGACCGGGGAGCTGTTTTTT. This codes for CAAGGQLKTGELFF.

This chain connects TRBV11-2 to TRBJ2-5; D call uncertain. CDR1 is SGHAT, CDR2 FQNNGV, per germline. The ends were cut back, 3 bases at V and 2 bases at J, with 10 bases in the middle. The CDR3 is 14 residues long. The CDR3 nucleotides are TGTGCCAGCAGCTTTTGGGCAGAACAAGAGACCCAGTACTTC. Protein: CASSFWAEQETQYF.

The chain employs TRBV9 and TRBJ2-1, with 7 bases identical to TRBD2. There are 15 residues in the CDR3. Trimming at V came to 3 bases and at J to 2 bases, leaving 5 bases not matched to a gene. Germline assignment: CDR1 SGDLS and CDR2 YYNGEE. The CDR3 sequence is CASSGGSGAYNEQFF. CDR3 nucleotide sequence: TGTGCCAGCAGCGGGGGGAGCGGGGCCTACAATGAGCAGTTCTTC. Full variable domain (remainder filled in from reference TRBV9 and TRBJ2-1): DSGVTQTPKHLITATGQRVTLRCSPRSGDLSVYWYQQSLDQGLQFLIQYYNGEERAKGNILERFSAQQFPDLHSELNLSSLELGDSALYFCASSGGSGAYNEQFFGPGTRLTVL.

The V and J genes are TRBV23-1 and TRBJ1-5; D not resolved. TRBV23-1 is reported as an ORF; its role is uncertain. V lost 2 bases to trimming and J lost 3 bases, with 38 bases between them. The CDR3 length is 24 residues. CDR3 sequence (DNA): TGCGCCAGCAGTCAACCCTCCTTCATGCCACGACCGATAAGTTATAGCTGGTACAATCAGCCCCAGCATTTT. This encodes CASSQPSFMPRPISYSWYNQPQHF.

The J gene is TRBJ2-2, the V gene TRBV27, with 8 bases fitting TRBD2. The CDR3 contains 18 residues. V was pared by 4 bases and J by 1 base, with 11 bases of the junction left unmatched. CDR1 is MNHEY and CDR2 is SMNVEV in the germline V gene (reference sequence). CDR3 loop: CASSSSRGTRMNTGELFF. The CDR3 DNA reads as TGTGCCAGCAGTTCCTCCCGAGGGACTAGGATGAACACCGGGGAGCTGTTTTTT.

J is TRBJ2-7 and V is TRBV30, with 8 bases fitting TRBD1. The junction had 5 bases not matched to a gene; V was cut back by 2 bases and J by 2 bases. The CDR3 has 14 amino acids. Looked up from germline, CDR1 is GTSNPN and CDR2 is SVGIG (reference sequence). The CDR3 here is CAWSPGQGTYEQYF. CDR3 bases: TGTGCCTGGAGTCCCGGACAGGGAACCTACGAGCAGTACTTC.

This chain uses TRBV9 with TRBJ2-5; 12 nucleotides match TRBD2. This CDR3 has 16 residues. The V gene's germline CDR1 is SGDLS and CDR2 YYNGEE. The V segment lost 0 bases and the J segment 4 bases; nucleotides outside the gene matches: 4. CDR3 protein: CASSVASGGAGETQYF. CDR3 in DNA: TGTGCCAGCAGCGTAGCTAGCGGGGGGGCCGGAGAGACCCAGTACTTC.

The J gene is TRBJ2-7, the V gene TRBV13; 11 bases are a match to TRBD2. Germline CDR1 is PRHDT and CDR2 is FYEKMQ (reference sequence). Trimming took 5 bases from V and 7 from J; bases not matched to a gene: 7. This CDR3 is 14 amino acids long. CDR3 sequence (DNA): TGTGCCAGCAGCATTAGCGGGGGGGCGGTTGAGCAGTACTTC. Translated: CASSISGGAVEQYF.

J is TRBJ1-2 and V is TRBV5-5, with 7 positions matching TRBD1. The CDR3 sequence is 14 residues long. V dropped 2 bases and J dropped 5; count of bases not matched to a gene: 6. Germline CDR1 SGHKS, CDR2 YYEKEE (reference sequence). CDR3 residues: CASSFHQGGYGYTF. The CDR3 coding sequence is TGTGCCAGCAGCTTTCACCAGGGGGGGTATGGCTACACCTTC.

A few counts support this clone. CDR3 sequence: CASSSFGTSGGRVQYF. The CDR3 DNA is TGTGCCAGCAGCTCGTTCGGGACTAGCGGGGGTCGTGTGCAGTACTTC. This rearrangement joins TRBV5-4 to TRBJ2-7, with 14 bases lining up with TRBD2. The CDR3 has 16 residues. Germline CDR1 is SGHNT and CDR2 is YYREEE (reference sequence). The trim removed 3 bases at V and 9 bases at J, leaving 11 bases unmatched.

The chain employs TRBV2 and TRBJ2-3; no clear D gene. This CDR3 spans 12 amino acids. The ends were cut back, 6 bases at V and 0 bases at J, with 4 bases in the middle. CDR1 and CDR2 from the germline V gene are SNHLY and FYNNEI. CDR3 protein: CASRSSTDTQYF. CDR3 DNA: TGTGCCAGCAGGTCGAGCACAGATACGCAGTATTTT. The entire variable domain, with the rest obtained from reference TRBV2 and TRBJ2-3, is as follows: EPEVTQTPSHQVTQMGQEVILRCVPISNHLYFYWYRQILGQKVEFLVSFYNNEISEKSEIFDDQFSVERPDGSNFTLKIRSTKLEDSAMYFCASRSSTDTQYFGPGTRLTVL.

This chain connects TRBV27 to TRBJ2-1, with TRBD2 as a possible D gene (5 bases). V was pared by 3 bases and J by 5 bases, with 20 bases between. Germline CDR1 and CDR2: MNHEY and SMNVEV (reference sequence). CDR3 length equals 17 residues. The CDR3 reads CASSFYNSFGGHNEQFF. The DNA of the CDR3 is TGTGCCAGCAGTTTCTACAATTCGTTCGGAGGTCACAATGAGCAGTTCTTC.

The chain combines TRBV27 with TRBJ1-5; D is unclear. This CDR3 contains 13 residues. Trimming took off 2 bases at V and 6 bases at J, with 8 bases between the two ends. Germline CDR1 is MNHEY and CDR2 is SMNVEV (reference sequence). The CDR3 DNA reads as TGTGCCAGCAGTTTAGAGGAGCGTCAGCCCCAGCATTTT. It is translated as CASSLEERQPQHF.

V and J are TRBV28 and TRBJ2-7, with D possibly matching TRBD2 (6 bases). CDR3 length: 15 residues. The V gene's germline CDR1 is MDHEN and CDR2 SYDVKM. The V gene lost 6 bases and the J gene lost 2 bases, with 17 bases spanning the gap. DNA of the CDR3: TGTGCCAGCAGCCCCGGGGGTAGCGGCGCCTACGAGCAGTACTTC. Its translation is CASSPGGSGAYEQYF.

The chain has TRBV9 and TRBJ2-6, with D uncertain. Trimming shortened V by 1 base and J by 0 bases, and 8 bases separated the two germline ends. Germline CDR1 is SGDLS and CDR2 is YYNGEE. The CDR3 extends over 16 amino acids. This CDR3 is CASSVTSFSGANVLTF. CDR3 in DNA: TGTGCCAGCAGCGTAACAAGCTTCTCTGGGGCCAACGTCCTGACTTTC. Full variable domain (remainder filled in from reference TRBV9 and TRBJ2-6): DSGVTQTPKHLITATGQRVTLRCSPRSGDLSVYWYQQSLDQGLQFLIQYYNGEERAKGNILERFSAQQFPDLHSELNLSSLELGDSALYFCASSVTSFSGANVLTFGAGSRLTVL.

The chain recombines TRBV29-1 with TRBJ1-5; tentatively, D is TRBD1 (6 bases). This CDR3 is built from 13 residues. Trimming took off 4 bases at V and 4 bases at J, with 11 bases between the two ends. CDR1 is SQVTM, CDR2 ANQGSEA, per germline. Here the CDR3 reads CSVGTGFNQPQHF. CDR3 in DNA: TGCAGCGTTGGTACAGGGTTTAATCAGCCCCAGCATTTT.

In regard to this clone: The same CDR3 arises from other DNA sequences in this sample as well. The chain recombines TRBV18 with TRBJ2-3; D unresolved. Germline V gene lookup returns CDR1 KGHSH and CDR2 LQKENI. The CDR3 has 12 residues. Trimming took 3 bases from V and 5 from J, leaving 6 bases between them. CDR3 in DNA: TGTGCCAGCTCACCCCGAGGAGATACGCAGTATTTT. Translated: CASSPRGDTQYF.